Following are 30 T cell receptor beta chains from one sample sequenced in a study of blood T cell repertoires in COVID-19. Produced via immunoSEQ multiplex PCR; TCRdb's table is partial and in-frame only. The sample includes approximately 30,000 clones, around four fifths of them seen just once. The specimen was peripheral blood. These TCRs come from a woman in her fifties or sixties with acute or convalescent COVID-19.

The V and J genes are TRBV6-1 and TRBJ1-4; TRBD1 aligns across 8 bases. CDR1 and CDR2 from the germline V gene are MNHNS and SASEGT. CDR3 length: 14 amino acids. After removal of 3 bases from V and 8 bases from J, the junction contained 5 bases not matched to a gene. The chain's CDR3 is CASSDTGGREKLFF. CDR3 coding DNA: TGTGCCAGCAGTGATACAGGGGGAAGAGAAAAACTGTTTTTT.

The chain employs TRBV28 and TRBJ1-5; 9 positions match TRBD1. This CDR3 comprises 15 residues. The V gene's germline CDR1 is MDHEN and CDR2 SYDVKM. The V gene end was trimmed by 8 bases and the J gene end by 6 bases; junction bases not matched to a gene: 11. The CDR3 loop is CASSPEQGAGQPQHF. For the CDR3, the DNA is TGTGCCAGCTCACCGGAACAGGGGGCCGGTCAGCCCCAGCATTTT. The full variable domain, completed using reference TRBV28 and TRBJ1-5, is DVKVTQSSRYLVKRTGEKVFLECVQDMDHENMFWYRQDPGLGLRLIYFSYDVKMKEKGDIPEGYSVSREKKERFSLILESASTNQTSMYLCASSPEQGAGQPQHFGDGTRLSIL.

This clone was picked up one time. This chain joins TRBV2 and TRBJ2-7; 11 nucleotides agree with TRBD2. V shed 4 bases and J 4 bases; nucleotides not matched to a gene: 3. The CDR3 runs to 14 residues. The germline V gene has CDR1 SNHLY and CDR2 FYNNEI. CDR3 nucleotides: TGTGCCAGCAGTGTCGGGACTAGCGGATACGAGCAGTACTTC. This encodes CASSVGTSGYEQYF. The variable domain in full, with the rest retrieved from reference TRBV2 and TRBJ2-7, is EPEVTQTPSHQVTQMGQEVILRCVPISNHLYFYWYRQILGQKVEFLVSFYNNEISEKSEIFDDQFSVERPDGSNFTLKIRSTKLEDSAMYFCASSVGTSGYEQYFGPGTRLTVT.

This clone was picked up one time. This chain joins TRBV30 and TRBJ2-2, with D possibly TRBD1 on 5 matching bases. CDR1 and CDR2 from the germline V gene are GTSNPN and SVGIG (reference sequence). V shed 0 bases and J shed 4 bases, with 6 bases lying between them. This CDR3 comprises 13 residues. The CDR3 DNA follows: TGTGCCTGGAGTGTAAGGGGCACCGGGGAGCTGTTTTTT. It specifies CAWSVRGTGELFF.

The gene calls are TRBV2 and TRBJ1-4; D gene ambiguous. Per germline, CDR1 SNHLY and CDR2 FYNNEI. CDR3 length: 13 residues. The V end was cut by 7 bases, the J end by 7 bases, with 13 bases between. This chain's CDR3 is CASNIGRGEKLFF. The CDR3 DNA is TGTGCCAGCAACATCGGACGGGGTGAAAAACTGTTTTTT.

J is TRBJ1-5 and V is TRBV6-1; D perhaps matches TRBD1 (6 bases). Germline assignment: CDR1 MNHNS and CDR2 SASEGT. CDR3 size: 17 residues. V dropped 0 bases and J dropped 0 bases, with 12 bases sitting between them. The CDR3 DNA reads TGTGCCAGCAGTGAAGCAGTAGGGGGGGATAGCAATCAGCCCCAGCATTTT. It specifies CASSEAVGGDSNQPQHF.

This clone was counted a single time. The chain links TRBV27 to TRBJ1-1, with a weak D call TRBD1 (6 bases). Germline values: CDR1 MNHEY, CDR2 SMNVEV (reference sequence). The CDR3 is 15 residues long. Trimming stripped 2 bases from V and 11 bases from J, with 21 bases between. Here the CDR3 DNA reads TGTGCCAGCAGTTTAAGTTTTGGGACAACCGCTTTCGCTTTCTTT. This translates into CASSLSFGTTAFAFF.

This clone was recorded once. The rearrangement uses TRBV19 and TRBJ1-3, with TRBD1 matching 7 bases. The V and J ends lost 10 bases and 2 bases, in that order; junction bases with no gene match: 5. The V gene's germline CDR1 is LNHDA and CDR2 SQIVND (reference sequence). The CDR3 is made up of 13 amino acids. CDR3 DNA: TGTGCCACCAGAACAGGGGCTGGAAACACCATATATTTT. Residues: CATRTGAGNTIYF.

This clone came up once. The chain recombines TRBV19 with TRBJ1-2, with a possible D match to TRBD1 (6 bases). This CDR3 is built from 14 residues. Trimming removed 7 bases at V and 2 bases at J, with 14 bases between. CDR1 is LNHDA and CDR2 is SQIVND in the germline V gene (reference sequence). The CDR3 nucleotides are TGTGCCAGTATGTTTAGGGGGAAGAACTATGGCTACACCTTC. This sequence encodes CASMFRGKNYGYTF. Complete variable domain (other parts from reference TRBV19 and TRBJ1-2): DGGITQSPKYLFRKEGQNVTLSCEQNLNHDAMYWYRQDPGQGLRLIYYSQIVNDFQKGDIAEGYSVSREKKESFPLTVTSAQKNPTAFYLCASMFRGKNYGYTFGSGTRLTVV.

CDR3 in amino acids: CASRGTGGSGNTIYF. Written as DNA, the CDR3 is TGTGCCAGCAGGGGGACAGGGGGCTCTGGAAACACCATATATTTT. The rearrangement joins TRBV6-5 to TRBJ1-3, with 11 bases identical to TRBD1. The CDR3 is 15 residues long. V lost 6 bases and J lost 0; bases outside the gene matches: 1. Germline CDR1 reads MNHEY; CDR2 reads SVGAGI.

V gene TRBV2 combines with J gene TRBJ2-7, with a weak D call TRBD2 (6 bases). Between the trimmed V and J ends, which lost 5 bases and 6 bases, there was a span of 14 bases. CDR3 length: 13 amino acids. Germline assignment: CDR1 SNHLY and CDR2 FYNNEI. CDR3 protein: CASSMGLQGEQYF. In DNA form, the CDR3 reads TGTGCCAGCAGTATGGGACTTCAGGGCGAGCAGTACTTC. Full variable domain (rest looked up from reference TRBV2 and TRBJ2-7): EPEVTQTPSHQVTQMGQEVILRCVPISNHLYFYWYRQILGQKVEFLVSFYNNEISEKSEIFDDQFSVERPDGSNFTLKIRSTKLEDSAMYFCASSMGLQGEQYFGPGTRLTVT.

V usage is TRBV6-5 and J usage is TRBJ1-1; 7 bases agree with TRBD1. This CDR3 comprises 15 residues. V trimming: 8 bases; J trimming: 1 base; junction bases outside the gene matches: 10. The germline V gene encodes CDR1 MNHEY and CDR2 SVGAGI. For the CDR3, the DNA is TGTGCCAGCCGACAGGGTAAATTGGGGAACACTGAAGCTTTCTTT. Protein: CASRQGKLGNTEAFF.

V usage is TRBV3-1 (or the pseudogene TRBV3-2) and J usage is TRBJ2-7; D ambiguous. V was cut by 1 base and J by 2 bases, with 9 bases left in between. Looked up from germline, CDR1 is LGHDT and CDR2 is YNNKEL (reference sequence). This CDR3 is built from 14 residues. DNA for the CDR3: TGTGCCAGCAGCCAAGGTAGTCGTACCTACGAGCAGTACTTC. Protein: CASSQGSRTYEQYF.

This clone was seen a handful of times. This chain joins TRBV4-1 and TRBJ2-7; 7 nucleotides align to TRBD2. The germline CDR1 and CDR2 sequences are MGHRA and YSYEKL. The CDR3 contains 14 residues. The junction had 5 bases not matched to a gene; V was cut back by 4 bases and J by 2 bases. The CDR3, as DNA: TGCGCCAGCAGCCCAATAGCGGGCACCTACGAGCAGTACTTC. As protein: CASSPIAGTYEQYF.

V usage is TRBV9 and J usage is TRBJ2-5; weak D call: TRBD1 (5 bases). Germline V CDR1 and CDR2: SGDLS, YYNGEE. V lost 0 bases and J 3 bases, leaving 9 bases between the germline ends. CDR3 size: 14 residues. The chain's CDR3 is CASSVEGAEETQYF. DNA for the CDR3: TGTGCCAGCAGCGTAGAAGGGGCCGAAGAGACCCAGTACTTC.

The chain is built from TRBV6-6 and TRBJ1-5; tentative D call: TRBD1 (6 bases). The CDR3 is made up of 15 amino acids. Trimming stripped 8 bases from V and 7 bases from J, with 21 bases between. Per germline, CDR1 MNHNY and CDR2 SVGAGI (reference sequence). CDR3 sequence: CASCGGRGVGQPQHF. The CDR3 DNA reads as TGTGCCAGCTGCGGAGGGAGGGGGGTAGGGCAGCCCCAGCATTTT.

This rearrangement joins TRBV6-5 to TRBJ2-4; D is undetermined. V was pared by 6 bases and J by 0 bases, with 6 bases between. The CDR3 totals 13 residues. Germline CDR1 and CDR2: MNHEY and SVGAGI. CDR3 in DNA: TGTGCCAGCAGCCTCTCAGCCAAAAACATTCAGTACTTC. Translation gives CASSLSAKNIQYF.

The chain combines TRBV19 with TRBJ1-1; 7 bases fit TRBD1. V was pared by 5 bases and J by 6 bases, with 12 bases of the junction left unmatched. CDR3 length: 15 amino acids. Germline values: CDR1 LNHDA, CDR2 SQIVND (reference sequence). The CDR3 DNA reads as TGTGCCAGTAGTGCTTTACACAGGGGTGGGGCTGAAGCTTTCTTT. Protein product: CASSALHRGGAEAFF.

The chain has TRBV6-5 and TRBJ2-7, with a tentative D call TRBD1 (6 bases). The V gene's germline CDR1 is MNHEY and CDR2 SVGAGI. The CDR3 sequence is 13 residues long. With 8 bases removed from V and 3 bases from J, the gap between germline ends came to 14 bases. The CDR3 sequence is CASSPVQGYEQYF. DNA of the CDR3: TGTGCCAGCTCCCCCGTACAGGGCTACGAGCAGTACTTC.

The CDR3 nucleotides read TGTGCCAGCAGCTTAGGGAGTCGACAGGGGTACGAGCAGTACTTC. It is translated as CASSLGSRQGYEQYF. V usage is TRBV7-9 and J usage is TRBJ2-7, with 8 bases fitting TRBD1. The CDR3 is 15 residues long. Losses at the gene ends were 1 base for V and 4 bases for J; bases not matched to a gene: 6. Germline CDR1 reads SEHNR; CDR2 reads FQNEAQ (reference sequence).

The chain has TRBV28 and TRBJ1-5; D remains ambiguous. This CDR3 is 16 amino acids long. The germline V and J ends were trimmed by 2 bases and 3 bases, with 14 bases remaining between them. The germline V gene encodes CDR1 MDHEN and CDR2 SYDVKM. CDR3 nucleotide sequence: TGTGCCAGCAGTTTACGTAAGCCGAACTTCAATCAGCCCCAGCATTTT. It yields the protein CASSLRKPNFNQPQHF.

J is TRBJ1-5 and V is TRBV11-2; 7 bases match TRBD1. Germline V gene sequence: CDR1 SGHAT, CDR2 FQNNGV. V was pared by 1 base and J by 5 bases, with 5 bases of the junction left unmatched. CDR3 length equals 15 residues. In DNA form, the CDR3 reads TGTGCCAGCAGCTTAGGGGGACAGCCTCATCAGCCCCAGCATTTT. Translating gives CASSLGGQPHQPQHF.

The chain links TRBV28 to TRBJ1-2; D not certain. The CDR3 runs to 14 residues. Trimming removed 5 bases at V and 2 bases at J, with 12 bases between. CDR1 and CDR2 (germline): MDHEN, SYDVKM. This CDR3 reads CASSPRSQNYGYTF. CDR3 nucleotides: TGTGCCAGCAGTCCTAGGAGCCAAAACTATGGCTACACCTTC.

V and J are TRBV27 and TRBJ2-7; D is ambiguous. In germline, CDR1 is MNHEY, CDR2 SMNVEV (reference sequence). This CDR3 has 14 residues. The V end was cut by 3 bases, the J end by 2 bases, with 11 bases between. DNA for the CDR3: TGTGCCAGCAGTTTTTGGCAGGCCCCCTACGAGCAGTACTTC. Its protein is CASSFWQAPYEQYF.

V usage is TRBV20-1 and J usage is TRBJ1-2; D is unresolved. CDR3 length equals 11 residues. Germline V gene lookup returns CDR1 DFQATT and CDR2 SNEGSKA (reference sequence). CDR3 amino acids: CTLPENYGYTF. DNA for the CDR3: TGCACCCTCCCTGAGAACTATGGCTACACCTTC.

This rearrangement joins TRBV27 to TRBJ2-7; 16 bases are shared with TRBD2. Germline-derived CDR1 and CDR2 are MNHEY and SMNVEV (reference sequence). CDR3 length equals 16 residues. V shed 6 bases, J shed 6 bases, and the junction held 8 bases outside the gene matches. The CDR3 sequence is CASRMGLAGGPIEQYF. CDR3 sequence (DNA): TGTGCCAGCAGGATGGGACTAGCGGGGGGGCCGATCGAGCAGTACTTC.

The chain combines TRBV30 with TRBJ1-1; perhaps TRBD1 as D (6 bases). Trimming removed 4 bases from V and 11 bases from J, with 23 bases in between. Germline CDR1 GTSNPN, CDR2 SVGIG (reference sequence). This CDR3 has 14 amino acids. CDR3 in amino acids: CAWTGTPGVSGAFF. Written as DNA, the CDR3 is TGTGCCTGGACCGGGACACCGGGCGTGAGTGGCGCTTTCTTT.

This chain's CDR3 is CATTTGSSYNSPLHF. In nucleotides, the CDR3 is TGTGCCACCACGACAGGAAGCTCCTATAATTCACCCCTCCACTTT. The chain is built from TRBV6-5 and TRBJ1-6, with D possibly being TRBD1 (6 bases). This CDR3 is 15 amino acids long. The ends were cut back, 10 bases at V and 0 bases at J, with 13 bases in the middle. Germline CDR1 reads MNHEY; CDR2 reads SVGAGI.

This clone was seen a few times. The chain has TRBV7-2 and TRBJ1-4; D is possibly TRBD1 (6 bases). V was trimmed by 3 bases and J by 11 bases, leaving 25 bases between them. Germline-derived CDR1 and CDR2 are SGHTA and FQGNSA. The length of the CDR3 is 17 residues. The CDR3 nucleotides are TGTGCCAGCAGCTTGAACGTCGGGGGGCCTAGATCTGATAAACTGTTTTTT. Translation gives CASSLNVGGPRSDKLFF.

The V and J genes are TRBV3-1 (or the pseudogene TRBV3-2) and TRBJ1-1, with D perhaps matching TRBD1 (6 bases). The CDR3 has 14 residues. V was clipped by 6 bases and J by 1 base, with 12 bases between them. Germline lookup yields CDR1 LGHDT and CDR2 YNNKEL (reference sequence). CDR3 sequence (DNA): TGTGCCAGCAGTACACAGGGAGCGAACACTGAAGCTTTCTTT. Protein product: CASSTQGANTEAFF.